A selection of T cell receptor beta chains follows, all from one sample in a study of tumor and adjacent non-tumor tissue in lung cancer. TCRdb fed the multiplex PCR reads into MiXCR, producing one record per CDR3 protein. The repertoire includes 85,000 to 130,000 distinct CDR3 sequences, approximately 60% of them detected once, and roughly 20% sits in the top ten. Input material: distant non-tumor lung tissue. The source is a young man with non-small cell lung cancer. Each CDR3 is given with its conserved first and last residue. Fields, in order: J gene, D gene, clone size, V gene, CDR3 protein, CDR3 DNA. D genes are given only for firm matches. A clone size is listed for some rows: how often the clone was seen (once, few, many), or a class if it is expanded.

j_call: TRBJ2-1; d_call: TRBD2; clone_size: many; v_call: TRBV6-2/TRBV6-3; cdr3_aa: CASSPTSGGGNEQFF; cdr3_nt: TGTGCCAGCAGTCCTACTAGCGGGGGAGGCAATGAGCAGTTCTTC
j_call: TRBJ2-1; d_call: TRBD2; clone_size: once; v_call: TRBV11-2; cdr3_aa: CACSQGLAGGHSEQFF; cdr3_nt: TGTGCCTGCAGCCAGGGGCTAGCGGGGGGGCACAGTGAGCAGTTCTTC
j_call: TRBJ1-2; d_call: TRBD1; clone_size: .; v_call: TRBV12-3/TRBV12-4; cdr3_aa: CAISTRTGGYGYTF; cdr3_nt: TGTGCCATCAGTACCCGGACAGGGGGGTATGGCTACACTTTC
j_call: TRBJ1-5; d_call: .; clone_size: .; v_call: TRBV10-3; cdr3_aa: CATTGGADSNQAQHF; cdr3_nt: TGTGCCACCACCGGGGGGGCTGATAGCAATCAGGCCCAGCATTTT
j_call: TRBJ2-7; d_call: .; clone_size: medium-sized; v_call: TRBV4-3; cdr3_aa: CASSPAHRSNEQYF; cdr3_nt: TGCGCCAGCAGCCCCGCCCACAGGTCCAACGAGCAGTACTTC
j_call: TRBJ2-3; d_call: TRBD2; clone_size: .; v_call: TRBV11-2; cdr3_aa: CANGLRLADTDTQYF; cdr3_nt: TGTGCCAACGGCCTCCGACTAGCGGACACAGATACGCAGTATTTT
j_call: TRBJ1-2; d_call: .; clone_size: .; v_call: TRBV20-1; cdr3_aa: CSASLLGGDYGYTF; cdr3_nt: TGCAGTGCTTCTCTACTGGGTGGCGACTATGGCTACACCTTC
j_call: TRBJ2-7; d_call: .; clone_size: .; v_call: TRBV5-1; cdr3_aa: CASSLGRFSYEQYF; cdr3_nt: TGCGCCAGCAGCTTGGGTCGGTTCTCCTACGAGCAGTACTTC
j_call: TRBJ2-3; d_call: .; clone_size: .; v_call: TRBV11-3; cdr3_aa: CASILEIIDKQYF; cdr3_nt: TGTGCCAGCATCTTGGAGATCATAGATAAGCAGTATTTT
j_call: TRBJ1-3; d_call: .; clone_size: .; v_call: TRBV20-1; cdr3_aa: CRAKQQSGNTIYF; cdr3_nt: TGCAGAGCTAAGCAACAGTCTGGGAATACCATATATTTT
j_call: TRBJ2-1; d_call: .; clone_size: .; v_call: TRBV5-1; cdr3_aa: CASSYPPGAVSYEQFF; cdr3_nt: TGCGCCAGCAGCTATCCACCGGGAGCCGTATCCTATGAGCAGTTCTTC
j_call: TRBJ1-2; d_call: TRBD1; clone_size: .; v_call: TRBV6-2/TRBV6-3; cdr3_aa: CDSTVGGTGANYGYTF; cdr3_nt: TGTGACAGCACCGTAGGCGGGACAGGGGCTAACTATGGCTACACCTTT
j_call: TRBJ2-7; d_call: .; clone_size: many; v_call: TRBV5-4; cdr3_aa: CASSAAGANYEQYF; cdr3_nt: TGTGCCAGCAGCGCGGCCGGGGCCAACTACGAGCAGTACTTC
j_call: TRBJ1-2; d_call: .; clone_size: few; v_call: TRBV11-2; cdr3_aa: CASGRSGATRIYGYTF; cdr3_nt: TGTGCCAGCGGCCGTTCAGGGGCCACTCGAATTTATGGCTACACCTTC
j_call: TRBJ2-5; d_call: .; clone_size: once; v_call: TRBV11-3; cdr3_aa: CVSSLEGRWWEAQYF; cdr3_nt: TGTGTCAGCAGCCTGGAGGGAAGATGGTGGGAGGCCCAGTACTTC
j_call: TRBJ1-1; d_call: .; clone_size: .; v_call: TRBV29-1; cdr3_aa: CRVEVNGTNTEVFF; cdr3_nt: TGCAGAGTTGAAGTAAATGGGACGAACACTGAAGTTTTCTTT
j_call: TRBJ2-7; d_call: TRBD2; clone_size: .; v_call: TRBV4-1; cdr3_aa: CASIRSSGGTPSYEQYF; cdr3_nt: TGCGCCAGCATCCGCTCTAGCGGGGGGACTCCCTCCTACGAGCAGTACTTC
j_call: TRBJ2-7; d_call: .; clone_size: .; v_call: TRBV29-1; cdr3_aa: CNVESDRLTSYEQYF; cdr3_nt: TGCAACGTTGAGTCGGACAGATTAACCTCCTACGAGCAGTACTTC
j_call: TRBJ2-1; d_call: TRBD2; clone_size: .; v_call: TRBV20-1; cdr3_aa: CSALTDTSVLHEQLF; cdr3_nt: TGCAGTGCCCTGACCGACACTAGCGTTCTCCATGAGCAGTTATTC
j_call: TRBJ2-2; d_call: .; clone_size: .; v_call: TRBV20-1; cdr3_aa: CTARAYGGSVSGELFF; cdr3_nt: TGCACTGCTAGGGCCTATGGAGGGAGTGTATCCGGGGAGCTGTTTTTT
j_call: TRBJ1-4; d_call: .; clone_size: .; v_call: TRBV5-1; cdr3_aa: CASSLAGGAGNEKLFF; cdr3_nt: TGCGCCAGCAGCCTCGCCGGGGGGGCGGGTAATGAAAAACTGTTTTTT
j_call: TRBJ2-5; d_call: .; clone_size: .; v_call: TRBV12-3/TRBV12-4; cdr3_aa: CASSLGTSQEPQYF; cdr3_nt: TGTGCCAGCAGTTTAGGTACTAGCCAAGAGCCCCAGTACTTC
j_call: TRBJ2-1; d_call: .; clone_size: .; v_call: TRBV11-2; cdr3_aa: CASRRGEDEQFF; cdr3_nt: TGTGCCAGCAGGAGGGGCGAGGATGAGCAGTTCTTC
j_call: TRBJ2-1; d_call: .; clone_size: .; v_call: TRBV10-3; cdr3_aa: CAISGLKNEQFF; cdr3_nt: TGTGCCATCAGTGGCCTAAAAAATGAGCAGTTCTTC
j_call: TRBJ2-1; d_call: TRBD1; clone_size: .; v_call: TRBV29-1; cdr3_aa: CNVIPGQGTLF; cdr3_nt: TGCAACGTCATCCCGGGACAGGGGACCCTCTTC
j_call: TRBJ2-7; d_call: TRBD2; clone_size: .; v_call: TRBV4-2; cdr3_aa: CASSQDLASGAYEQCF; cdr3_nt: TGTGCCAGCAGCCAAGATTTGGCTAGCGGGGCCTACGAGCAGTGCTTC
j_call: TRBJ2-1; d_call: .; clone_size: .; v_call: TRBV11-3; cdr3_aa: CANSLVGVKQFF; cdr3_nt: TGTGCCAACAGCTTAGTGGGAGTTAAGCAGTTCTTC
j_call: TRBJ1-1; d_call: .; clone_size: .; v_call: TRBV11-3; cdr3_aa: CASSLVNSEAFF; cdr3_nt: TGTGCCAGCAGCTTAGTGAATAGTGAAGCTTTCTTT
j_call: TRBJ2-3; d_call: TRBD2; clone_size: .; v_call: TRBV20-1; cdr3_aa: CSATGPAGDHTQYF; cdr3_nt: TGCAGTGCTACCGGACCAGCGGGAGATCATACACAGTATTTT
j_call: TRBJ2-7; d_call: .; clone_size: many; v_call: TRBV6-2/TRBV6-3; cdr3_aa: CASSYPGTYEQYF; cdr3_nt: TGTGCCAGCAGTTACCCCGGTACCTACGAGCAGTACTTC
j_call: TRBJ1-5; d_call: .; clone_size: .; v_call: TRBV5-6; cdr3_aa: CASSSDITEELQHF; cdr3_nt: TGTGCCAGCAGCTCTGACATAACAGAAGAGCTCCAGCATTTT
j_call: TRBJ2-7; d_call: .; clone_size: .; v_call: TRBV20-1; cdr3_aa: CSGRGGPDYEQYF; cdr3_nt: TGCAGTGGTAGAGGTGGACCAGACTACGAGCAGTACTTC
j_call: TRBJ2-7; d_call: .; clone_size: .; v_call: TRBV11-2; cdr3_aa: CASTPDSASSYGQYF; cdr3_nt: TGTGCCAGCACCCCTGACAGCGCGAGTTCCTACGGGCAGTACTTC
j_call: TRBJ2-7; d_call: .; clone_size: .; v_call: TRBV11-2; cdr3_aa: CASSFTTGGPYQQYF; cdr3_nt: TGTGCCAGCAGCTTCACGACCGGGGGTCCCTACCAGCAGTACTTC
j_call: TRBJ2-1; d_call: .; clone_size: .; v_call: TRBV29-1; cdr3_aa: CSIEEWNEQFF; cdr3_nt: TGCAGCATAGAAGAGTGGAATGAGCAGTTCTTC
j_call: TRBJ1-6; d_call: .; clone_size: .; v_call: TRBV11-3; cdr3_aa: CASSLAVFGGSALHF; cdr3_nt: TGTGCCAGCAGCCTAGCCGTTTTCGGCGGTTCAGCCCTCCACTTT
j_call: TRBJ2-7; d_call: TRBD1; clone_size: .; v_call: TRBV4-1; cdr3_aa: CASSHGGQGNGQYF; cdr3_nt: TGCGCCAGTAGCCATGGGGGACAGGGTAACGGGCAGTACTTC